The clone carrying this TCR beta chain was seen a few times. The antigen remains undetermined. This sample is drawn from a study of T cell repertoires in cytomegalovirus infection. As for the study in general: Indicated by public TCR beta signatures were CMV infection and matching HLA type.

The study's findings and limits: The ex vivo response was dominated by HLA-C-restricted CMV-specific TCR beta clonotypes. Cumulative frequency (of public TCR beta family members) identified carriers of CMV plus the relevant HLA.

TCRdb redid the calling of the reads with MiXCR, one entry per CDR3 protein. The table shows some 150,000 distinct CDR3 sequences, with 5.5% to 8% occurring only once. This sequence originates from a human donor in good health (CMV status not recorded). Some clones in this sample may be carry-over from other donors' samples. Input material: PBMCs.

This CDR3 reads CASSLQQGLYNEQFF. CDR3 sequence (DNA): TGTGCCAGCAGCTTACAACAGGGACTGTACAATGAGCAGTTCTTC. V is TRBV7-9 and J is TRBJ2-1; either TRBD1 or TRBD2 may supply D (6 bases each). V was clipped by 2 bases and J by 4 bases, with 12 bases between them. This CDR3 is built from 15 residues. Germline CDR1 is SEHNR and CDR2 is FQNEAQ (reference sequence).